The 19 T cell receptor beta chains listed next were all sequenced from one sample in a study of cytomegalovirus exposure and HLA in healthy donors. The method was immunoSEQ multiplex PCR; TCRdb's version includes in-frame clones alone and lacks a portion of them. The table lists over 150,000 clones, under 95% of them singletons. Source material: PBMCs. Every receptor here comes from a woman between 18 and 29 years old in good health and CMV-seropositive.

Only one count was recorded for this clone. The chain recombines TRBV10-3 with TRBJ1-3, with 7 positions matching TRBD1. Per the germline V gene, CDR1 is ENHRY and CDR2 is SYGVKD. This CDR3 comprises 12 residues. Trimming cost V 10 bases and J 1 base; bases outside gene matches: 1. CDR3: CATGGSGNTIYF. CDR3 in DNA: TGTGCCACAGGGGGTTCTGGAAACACCATATATTTT.

V usage is TRBV11-2 and J usage is TRBJ2-1, with 7 positions matching TRBD2. The CDR3 has 13 residues. With 5 bases clipped from V and 9 bases from J, the junction kept 7 bases outside the gene matches. Germline CDR1 SGHAT, CDR2 FQNNGV. The CDR3 sequence: CASSTRLAPEQFF. CDR3 sequence (DNA): TGTGCCAGCAGCACTCGACTAGCCCCTGAGCAGTTCTTC.

The chain combines TRBV4-1 with TRBJ1-5, with a tentative D call TRBD1 (5 bases). CDR1 is MGHRA and CDR2 is YSYEKL in the germline V gene. The CDR3 consists of 16 residues. Trimming took off 4 bases at V and 3 bases at J, with 16 bases between the two ends. The CDR3 here is CASSPMGGLPNQPQHF. DNA for the CDR3: TGCGCCAGCAGCCCCATGGGGGGTCTCCCCAATCAGCCCCAGCATTTT.

The chain joins TRBV12-5 to TRBJ2-5, with 7 nucleotides matching TRBD2. This CDR3 has 20 amino acids. With 6 bases clipped from V and 2 bases from J, the junction kept 24 bases outside the gene matches. Germline assignment: CDR1 LGHNT and CDR2 FRNRAP. The CDR3 loop is CASGRRPTSRNFGTQETQYF. Here the CDR3 DNA reads TGTGCTAGTGGCCGGAGACCGACTAGCCGAAACTTTGGAACACAAGAGACCCAGTACTTC.

The CDR3 reads CASSSKPTQVADTQYF. The CDR3 nucleotides read TGTGCCAGCAGTTCTAAACCCACCCAGGTTGCAGATACGCAGTATTTT. This rearrangement joins TRBV27 to TRBJ2-3; D unresolved. Trimming stripped 4 bases from V and 4 bases from J, with 18 bases between. This CDR3 comprises 16 residues. CDR1 and CDR2 (germline): MNHEY, SMNVEV (reference sequence).

V and J are TRBV30 and TRBJ2-2, with 7 bases that match TRBD2. The germline CDR1 and CDR2 sequences are GTSNPN and SVGIG (reference sequence). CDR3 size: 15 residues. V lost 8 bases to trimming and J lost 1 base; unmatched junction nucleotides: 10. CDR3 bases: TGTGCCGTGCCTCCAGCGGGGCGGAACACCGGGGAGCTGTTTTTT. Encoded protein: CAVPPAGRNTGELFF.

The gene calls are TRBV7-2 and TRBJ2-1; 10 bases are shared with TRBD1. The CDR3 is 15 amino acids. Germline V CDR1 and CDR2: SGHTA, FQGNSA. V was pared by 6 bases and J by 8 bases, with 10 bases of the junction left unmatched. The CDR3 region has the DNA TGTGCCAGCAGATCTCCGGGACAGGGGATTGATGAGCAGTTCTTC. Its protein product is CASRSPGQGIDEQFF.

The chain employs TRBV5-5 and TRBJ2-5, with 9 bases matching TRBD1. The trim removed 4 bases at V and 2 bases at J, leaving 3 bases unmatched. This CDR3 comprises 14 residues. The germline CDR1 and CDR2 sequences are SGHKS and YYEKEE (reference sequence). The CDR3 DNA is TGTGCCAGCAGCACGACAGGGGGGCAAGAGACCCAGTACTTC. This sequence encodes CASSTTGGQETQYF. The whole variable domain, filled in from reference TRBV5-5 and TRBJ2-5, reads DAGVTQSPTHLIKTRGQQVTLRCSPISGHKSVSWYQQVLGQGPQFIFQYYEKEERGRGNFPDRFSARQFPNYSSELNVNALLLGDSALYLCASSTTGGQETQYFGPGTRLLVL.

This CDR3 is CASSELVTTNEKLFF. The DNA of the CDR3 is TGTGCCAGCAGTGAACTTGTGACTACTAATGAAAAACTGTTTTTT. The chain couples TRBV25-1 to TRBJ1-4; D is unclear. Looked up from germline, CDR1 is MGHDK and CDR2 is SYGVNS. The CDR3 extends over 15 amino acids. V shed 2 bases and J shed 2 bases, with 9 bases lying between them.

The rearrangement uses TRBV7-9 and TRBJ2-1; the match to TRBD2 covers 9 bases. CDR3 size: 15 residues. CDR1 SEHNR and CDR2 FQNEAQ come from the germline V gene (reference sequence). The V gene end was trimmed by 4 bases and the J gene end by 4 bases; junction bases not matched to a gene: 5. CDR3 DNA: TGTGCCAGCAGCTCGGGCGGGGGGGTATACAATGAGCAGTTCTTC. It is translated as CASSSGGGVYNEQFF. Using reference TRBV7-9 and TRBJ2-1 for the parts outside the CDR3, the full variable domain is DTGVSQNPRHKITKRGQNVTFRCDPISEHNRLYWYRQTLGQGPEFLTYFQNEAQLEKSRLLSDRFSAERPKGSFSTLEIQRTEQGDSAMYLCASSSGGGVYNEQFFGPGTRLTVL.

The chain carries TRBV5-4 and TRBJ2-1; TRBD2 agrees at 9 bases. CDR1 SGHNT and CDR2 YYREEE come from the germline V gene (reference sequence). The CDR3 is 16 residues long. V gave up 1 base and J gave up 2 bases; unmatched junction bases: 4. The CDR3 sequence is CASSLTTSGPYNEQFF. In nucleotides, the CDR3 is TGTGCCAGCAGCTTGACAACTAGCGGGCCCTACAATGAGCAGTTCTTC.

The chain has TRBV6-5 and TRBJ1-1; D might be TRBD1 (5 bases). Trimming removed 2 bases from V and 6 bases from J, with 16 bases in between. CDR1 MNHEY and CDR2 SVGAGI come from the germline V gene. The CDR3 covers 15 residues. CDR3 region: CASSYLPVGGAEAFF. For the CDR3, the DNA is TGTGCCAGCAGTTACCTCCCGGTGGGAGGGGCTGAAGCTTTCTTT.

This rearrangement joins TRBV6-5 to TRBJ2-3; D call uncertain. The germline V and J ends were trimmed by 3 bases and 5 bases, with 9 bases remaining between them. CDR1 and CDR2 from the germline V gene are MNHEY and SVGAGI. The CDR3 consists of 13 residues. The CDR3 loop is CASSYGGLDTQYF. CDR3 nucleotides: TGTGCCAGCAGTTATGGCGGTTTAGATACGCAGTATTTT.

A remark on this clone: Germline is not matched at one junction end, which may reflect a read error. Other DNA sequences of this sample code for an identical CDR3. V and J are TRBV27 and TRBJ2-2; 8 bases match TRBD1. The CDR3 runs 16 residues. CDR1 is MNHEY and CDR2 is SMNVEV in the germline V gene (reference sequence). The CDR3 sequence: CASSSPGQGSTGELFF. In DNA, the CDR3 is TGTGCCAGTAGTTCCCCCGGACAGGGAAGCACCGGGGAGCTGTTTTTT.

V gene TRBV7-9 combines with J gene TRBJ1-1, with D maybe TRBD1 (5 bases). Germline V gives CDR1 SEHNR, CDR2 FQNEAQ (reference sequence). The V end lost 6 bases, the J end lost 4 bases, and 6 bases lay between the germline ends. The CDR3 consists of 11 residues. The CDR3 DNA reads TGTGCCAGCAGTCAGGGCACTGAAGCTTTCTTT. It yields the protein CASSQGTEAFF. Using reference TRBV7-9 and TRBJ1-1 for the parts outside the CDR3, the full variable domain is DTGVSQNPRHKITKRGQNVTFRCDPISEHNRLYWYRQTLGQGPEFLTYFQNEAQLEKSRLLSDRFSAERPKGSFSTLEIQRTEQGDSAMYLCASSQGTEAFFGQGTRLTVV.

The chain is built from TRBV7-3 and TRBJ2-2; 10 nucleotides agree with TRBD2. This CDR3 has 19 residues. The V segment lost 1 base and the J segment 6 bases; nucleotides outside the gene matches: 14. Germline lookup yields CDR1 SGHTA and CDR2 FQGTGA. CDR3 region: CASSLKVPLAGERAGELFF. The CDR3 DNA reads TGTGCCAGCAGCTTAAAGGTCCCGCTAGCGGGAGAACGGGCCGGGGAGCTGTTTTTT.

V usage is TRBV7-8 and J usage is TRBJ1-5; the match to TRBD1 covers 9 bases. Germline-derived CDR1 and CDR2 are SGHVS and FQNEAQ. This CDR3 contains 16 residues. Losses at the gene ends were 1 base for V and 4 bases for J; bases not matched to a gene: 5. For the CDR3, the DNA is TGTGCCAGCAGCTTAGTACAGGGGGCCCTTAATCAGCCCCAGCATTTT. Encoded protein: CASSLVQGALNQPQHF.

V is TRBV7-6 and J is TRBJ2-1, with D uncertain. V dropped 2 bases and J dropped 4 bases, with 6 bases sitting between them. The germline CDR1 and CDR2 sequences are SGHVS and FNYEAQ. This CDR3 is built from 13 residues. The CDR3 here is CASSLWQYNEQFF. The CDR3 DNA is TGTGCCAGCAGCTTATGGCAGTACAATGAGCAGTTCTTC.

The gene calls are TRBV14 and TRBJ2-7, with D tentatively TRBD1 (6 bases). The CDR3 runs 14 residues. Trimming shortened V by 3 bases and J by 3 bases, and 12 bases separated the two germline ends. Germline V gene lookup returns CDR1 SGHDN and CDR2 FVKESK. Here the CDR3 DNA reads TGTGCCAGCAGCCAGGACGGACAGTTCTACGAGCAGTACTTC. Encoded protein: CASSQDGQFYEQYF.